This T cell receptor (beta chain) was recorded in a study of OX40 agonist ivuxolimab in advanced cancers. About the study: Patients got intravenous ivuxolimab at 0.01 to 10 mg/kg every 2 weeks. Aged roughly 23 to 90 with a mean of approximately 60 years, they were about 80% male. Partial response was recorded in three patients: one hepatocellular carcinoma and two cutaneous melanoma cases.

In the case of this clone: The antigen is not known.

Findings of the study overall: What antigens the expanded peripheral T cells recognized was never established.

Method: immunoSEQ multiplex PCR; TCRdb's copy keeps in-frame clones and lacks some. Of about 38,000 clones in the sample, around 80% were seen once. Germline V gives CDR1 MGHDK, CDR2 SYGVNS. Deletions cut 4 bases from V and 0 bases from J, with 18 bases between. This CDR3 is 18 amino acids long. The sequencing here drew on CD4+ or CD8+ T cells sorted from blood, taken in a trial of the OX40 agonist ivuxolimab. This clonotype was obtained from an adult with an advanced solid tumor such as melanoma, head and neck, liver or kidney cancer. V and J are TRBV25-1 and TRBJ1-4; D perhaps matches TRBD1 (5 bases). The CDR3 DNA sequence: TGTGCCAGCAGTGTATTGAGCCTGACAGAAGCAACTAATGAAAAACTGTTTTTT. This translates into CASSVLSLTEATNEKLFF.